Detailed here is one TCR beta chain. The repertoire was sequenced with immunoSEQ multiplex PCR; TCRdb's copy has only in-frame clones and lacks some. The data show 45,000 to 60,000 clones, with roughly 93% seen just once and roughly 10% held by the top ten. V was clipped by 3 bases and J by 4 bases, with 11 bases between them. This CDR3 spans 14 amino acids. CDR1 LNHDA and CDR2 SQIVND come from the germline V gene (reference sequence). Material: PBMCs. The rearrangement uses TRBV19 and TRBJ2-3, with a tentative D call TRBD2 (6 bases). The sequence was collected from a man between 35 and 55 years old with rheumatoid arthritis. CDR3 nucleotide sequence: TGTGCCAGTAGTATCACACTAGCAGCAGATACGCAGTATTTT. It specifies CASSITLAADTQYF.